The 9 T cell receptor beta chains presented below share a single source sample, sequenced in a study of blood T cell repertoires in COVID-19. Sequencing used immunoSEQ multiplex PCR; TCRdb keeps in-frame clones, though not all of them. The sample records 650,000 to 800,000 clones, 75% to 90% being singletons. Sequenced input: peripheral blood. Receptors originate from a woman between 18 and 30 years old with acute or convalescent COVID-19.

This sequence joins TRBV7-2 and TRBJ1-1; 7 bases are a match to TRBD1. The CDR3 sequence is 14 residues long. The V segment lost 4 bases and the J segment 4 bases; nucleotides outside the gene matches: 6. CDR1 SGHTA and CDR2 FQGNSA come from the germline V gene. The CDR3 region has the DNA TGTGCCAGCAGCTCACAGGGGCAAGGCACTGAAGCTTTCTTT. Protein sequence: CASSSQGQGTEAFF.

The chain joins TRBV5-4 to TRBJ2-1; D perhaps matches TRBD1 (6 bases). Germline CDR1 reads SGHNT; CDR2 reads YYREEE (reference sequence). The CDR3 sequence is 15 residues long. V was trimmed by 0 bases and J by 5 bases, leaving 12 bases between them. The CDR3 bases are TGTGCCAGCAGCTTGGCTCCGGACAGAGACAATGAGCAGTTCTTC. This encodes CASSLAPDRDNEQFF.

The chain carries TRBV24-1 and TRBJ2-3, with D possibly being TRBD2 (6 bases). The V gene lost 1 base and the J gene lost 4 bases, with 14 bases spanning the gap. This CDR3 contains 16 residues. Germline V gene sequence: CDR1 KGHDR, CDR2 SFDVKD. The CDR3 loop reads CATSDFGGARADTQYF. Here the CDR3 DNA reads TGTGCCACCAGTGATTTTGGAGGGGCGCGAGCAGATACGCAGTATTTT.

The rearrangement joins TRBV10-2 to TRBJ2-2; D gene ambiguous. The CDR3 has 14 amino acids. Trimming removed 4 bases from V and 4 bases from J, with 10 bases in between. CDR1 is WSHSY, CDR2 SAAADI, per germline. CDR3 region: CASSVAGRTGELFF. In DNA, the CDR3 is TGCGCCAGCAGTGTGGCAGGCCGCACCGGGGAGCTGTTTTTT.

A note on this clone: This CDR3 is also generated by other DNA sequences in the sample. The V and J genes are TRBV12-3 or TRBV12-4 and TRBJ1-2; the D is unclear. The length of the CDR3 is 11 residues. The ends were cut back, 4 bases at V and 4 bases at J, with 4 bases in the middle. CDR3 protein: CASSSSYGYTF. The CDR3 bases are TGTGCCAGCAGTTCTTCCTATGGCTACACCTTC.

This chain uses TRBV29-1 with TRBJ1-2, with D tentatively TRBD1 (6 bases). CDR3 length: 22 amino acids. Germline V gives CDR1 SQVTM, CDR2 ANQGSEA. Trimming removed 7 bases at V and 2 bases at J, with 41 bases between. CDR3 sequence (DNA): TGCAGCGCTCCCGATTGGCCGGGACAATTCGCCAGAGACCAGATTACGAACTATGGCTACACCTTC. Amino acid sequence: CSAPDWPGQFARDQITNYGYTF.

DNA for the CDR3: TGTGCCAGCAGTTTAGGGGGAGGGTTCAACTCTGGAAACACCATATATTTT. Protein: CASSLGGGFNSGNTIYF. The chain is built from TRBV27 and TRBJ1-3; D perhaps matches TRBD1 (5 bases). V was trimmed by 2 bases and J by 0 bases, leaving 14 bases between them. The germline CDR1 and CDR2 sequences are MNHEY and SMNVEV (reference sequence). The CDR3 is 17 residues long.

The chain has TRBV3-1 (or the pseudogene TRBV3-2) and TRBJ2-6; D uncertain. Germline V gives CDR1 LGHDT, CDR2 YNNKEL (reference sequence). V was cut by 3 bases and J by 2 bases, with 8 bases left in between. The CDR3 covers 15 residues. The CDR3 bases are TGTGCCAGCAGCCACGCGGTACCTGGGGCCAACGTCCTGACTTTC. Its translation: CASSHAVPGANVLTF.

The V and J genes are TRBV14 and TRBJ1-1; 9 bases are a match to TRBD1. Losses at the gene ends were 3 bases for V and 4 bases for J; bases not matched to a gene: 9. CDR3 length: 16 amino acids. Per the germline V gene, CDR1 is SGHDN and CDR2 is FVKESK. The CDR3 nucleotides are TGTGCCAGCAGCCACCGGGACAGGGTTGCGGGCACTGAAGCTTTCTTT. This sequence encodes CASSHRDRVAGTEAFF.